Each of the 21 T cell receptor beta chains below was sequenced from the same sample in a study of blood T cell repertoires in COVID-19. Method: immunoSEQ multiplex PCR; TCRdb's copy keeps in-frame clones and lacks some. The profile covers 65,000 to 80,000 clones, with 86% appearing a single time and around a sixth taken by the ten largest. The specimen was peripheral blood. The receptors stem from a man at least 80 years old in a cohort sampled during active COVID-19.

This sequence joins TRBV7-2 and TRBJ2-1, with 7 bases lining up with TRBD2. CDR1 is SGHTA and CDR2 is FQGNSA in the germline V gene. This CDR3 region has 17 residues. V dropped 2 bases and J dropped 7; count of bases not matched to a gene: 14. The CDR3 nucleotides are TGTGCCAGCAGCTTATTCGCGGGGGAGGTACGTAGTAATGAGCAGTTCTTC. Protein sequence: CASSLFAGEVRSNEQFF.

The CDR3 nucleotides read TGTGCCAACCAAGGGGGCGCCGGTGAAAAACTGTTTTTT. It translates to CANQGGAGEKLFF. The chain combines TRBV6-6 with TRBJ1-4; 7 bases line up with TRBD1. The CDR3 contains 13 residues. V lost 10 bases, J lost 7 bases, and 9 bases stayed unmatched. The germline V gene encodes CDR1 MNHNY and CDR2 SVGAGI (reference sequence).

The chain links TRBV18 to TRBJ2-1; 11 bases align to TRBD2. Per the germline V gene, CDR1 is KGHSH and CDR2 is LQKENI. The CDR3 has 19 amino acids. V lost 8 bases, J lost 5 bases, and 20 bases stayed unmatched. CDR3 coding DNA: TGTGCCAGCCCACTCACGGGACAGTCTAGCGGGGGGAGAAACAATGAGCAGTTCTTC. Amino acids: CASPLTGQSSGGRNNEQFF.

This clone was picked up a small number of times. The chain is built from TRBV10-3 and TRBJ1-5; TRBD1 is a possible D gene (5 bases). The ends were cut back, 10 bases at V and 1 base at J, with 17 bases in the middle. The germline CDR1 and CDR2 sequences are ENHRY and SYGVKD. The CDR3 is made up of 15 amino acids. As DNA, the CDR3 is TGTGCCACCAGAGGGACGGAGGGGAGCAATCAGCCCCAGCATTTT. Amino acids: CATRGTEGSNQPQHF.

The genes are TRBV29-1 and TRBJ2-5, with TRBD1 matching 12 bases. The V and J ends lost 6 bases and 4 bases, in that order; junction bases with no gene match: 6. From germline, CDR1 is SQVTM and CDR2 ANQGSEA. The CDR3 loop spans 14 amino acids. For the CDR3, the DNA is TGCAGCGTGGCCGGGGACAGGGGGCGAGAGACCCAGTACTTC. Protein: CSVAGDRGRETQYF.

This chain connects TRBV28 to TRBJ2-5, with 10 bases aligning to TRBD2. V trimming: 6 bases; J trimming: 1 base; junction bases outside the gene matches: 14. CDR1 is MDHEN and CDR2 is SYDVKM in the germline V gene. The CDR3 extends over 18 amino acids. The CDR3 DNA follows: TGTGCCAGCAGCCTGAGCGGGGGGGTCGGAGACGGCCAAGAGACCCAGTACTTC. Translated: CASSLSGGVGDGQETQYF.

The chain has TRBV11-2 and TRBJ2-5; D is perhaps TRBD2 (6 bases). Trimming shortened V by 3 bases and J by 1 base, and 12 bases separated the two germline ends. This CDR3 spans 15 amino acids. The germline V gene has CDR1 SGHAT and CDR2 FQNNGV. The DNA of the CDR3 is TGTGCCAGCAGCTTCGGACTAAAACCCCAAGAGACCCAGTACTTC. Encoded protein: CASSFGLKPQETQYF.

This clone has a single count. The chain couples TRBV5-1 to TRBJ2-1; perhaps TRBD2 as D (6 bases). Germline V gene sequence: CDR1 SGHRS, CDR2 YFSETQ. The germline V and J ends were trimmed by 2 bases and 7 bases, with 13 bases remaining between them. The CDR3 loop spans 14 amino acids. The CDR3 loop is CASSFGGPGNEQFF. In DNA, the CDR3 is TGCGCCAGCAGCTTCGGAGGGCCGGGGAATGAGCAGTTCTTC.

The chain joins TRBV5-1 to TRBJ2-2, with D uncertain. This CDR3 has 14 amino acids. Germline CDR1 reads SGHRS; CDR2 reads YFSETQ. V lost 2 bases and J lost 1, with 6 bases in between. In DNA, the CDR3 is TGCGCCAGCAGCTTCAGGATGAACACCGGGGAGCTGTTTTTT. It yields the protein CASSFRMNTGELFF. The full variable domain, rest sourced from reference TRBV5-1 and TRBJ2-2, is KAGVTQTPRYLIKTRGQQVTLSCSPISGHRSVSWYQQTPGQGLQFLFEYFSETQRNKGNFPGRFSGRQFSNSRSEMNVSTLELGDSALYLCASSFRMNTGELFFGEGSRLTVL.

The CDR3 coding sequence is TGTGCCAGCAGTTACGGGGGGGCGGGCAATCAGCCCCAGCATTTT. Translating gives CASSYGGAGNQPQHF. The chain joins TRBV6-5 to TRBJ1-5, with a possible D match to TRBD1 (6 bases). This CDR3 is built from 15 residues. The V gene's germline CDR1 is MNHEY and CDR2 SVGAGI. Trimming left V 2 bases short and J 2 bases short, with 10 bases between.

V usage is TRBV9 and J usage is TRBJ1-2; D may be TRBD1 (6 bases). CDR3 length equals 15 residues. The germline gives CDR1 SGDLS, CDR2 YYNGEE. V lost 3 bases and J 3 bases, leaving 15 bases between the germline ends. The CDR3 protein is CASSGPAGADYGYTF. In DNA, the CDR3 is TGTGCCAGCAGCGGGCCAGCAGGGGCGGACTATGGCTACACCTTC.

This chain joins TRBV7-9 and TRBJ1-1; TRBD1 matches 9 bases. J gave up 6 bases and V 2 bases, and 10 bases lay outside the gene matches. There are 16 residues in the CDR3. CDR1 is SEHNR and CDR2 is FQNEAQ in the germline V gene (reference sequence). The CDR3 loop reads CASSLLGTGRFAEAFF. The CDR3 DNA reads TGTGCCAGCAGCTTATTAGGGACAGGGCGTTTCGCTGAAGCTTTCTTT.

This clone was picked up one time. The chain carries TRBV29-1 and TRBJ2-7; TRBD1 agrees at 7 bases. V was clipped by 0 bases and J by 6 bases; unmatched bases: 5. Per the germline V gene, CDR1 is SQVTM and CDR2 is ANQGSEA. CDR3 length equals 13 residues. CDR3 sequence (DNA): TGCAGCGTTGAAGATCAAGGGGGCCTCGAGCAGTACTTC. This translates into CSVEDQGGLEQYF.

The genes are TRBV28 and TRBJ2-2; 9 bases are shared with TRBD1. V trimming: 4 bases; J trimming: 1 base; junction bases outside the gene matches: 7. The CDR3 totals 17 residues. Germline V gives CDR1 MDHEN, CDR2 SYDVKM. The CDR3 DNA reads TGTGCCAGCAGTTCCCCCCTGGACAGGGGGAACACCGGGGAGCTGTTTTTT. Encoded protein: CASSSPLDRGNTGELFF.

The chain carries TRBV19 and TRBJ2-3; 8 bases line up with TRBD2. V shed 3 bases and J 2 bases; nucleotides not matched to a gene: 10. Germline values: CDR1 LNHDA, CDR2 SQIVND (reference sequence). This CDR3 is built from 17 residues. The DNA of the CDR3 is TGTGCCAGTAGTATTTGGACTAGCACGGGGTTCACAGATACGCAGTATTTT. Residues: CASSIWTSTGFTDTQYF.

The V and J genes are TRBV7-6 and TRBJ2-2; TRBD1 matches 7 bases. V shed 1 base and J 4 bases; nucleotides not matched to a gene: 6. The CDR3 totals 16 residues. CDR1 SGHVS and CDR2 FNYEAQ come from the germline V gene. CDR3 nucleotides: TGTGCCAGCAGCTTAGTTAGGGGGCCGTCCACCGGGGAGCTGTTTTTT. It codes for CASSLVRGPSTGELFF.

The rearrangement links TRBV5-1 to TRBJ1-1; D gene ambiguous. Germline values: CDR1 SGHRS, CDR2 YFSETQ. Trimming took off 0 bases at V and 1 base at J, with 13 bases between the two ends. This CDR3 has 16 amino acids. The CDR3 loop reads CASSLAGWRGNTEAFF. CDR3 in DNA: TGCGCCAGCAGCTTGGCCGGCTGGCGAGGGAACACTGAAGCTTTCTTT.

V gene TRBV10-3 combines with J gene TRBJ2-3; no reliable D call. The ends were cut back, 5 bases at V and 5 bases at J, with 5 bases in the middle. The germline CDR1 and CDR2 sequences are ENHRY and SYGVKD. The CDR3 length is 11 residues. The CDR3 sequence: CAISSLDTQYF. CDR3 in DNA: TGTGCCATCAGTTCCCTAGATACGCAGTATTTT.

J is TRBJ1-2 and V is TRBV28; 9 nucleotides align to TRBD1. Trimming cost V 6 bases and J 8 bases; bases outside gene matches: 10. The CDR3 length is 14 residues. CDR1 MDHEN and CDR2 SYDVKM come from the germline V gene. CDR3 in DNA: TGTGCCAGCAGGAGTGCCGGGACAGGGAACGGCTACACCTTC. It specifies CASRSAGTGNGYTF.

The chain has TRBV6-1 and TRBJ2-7; TRBD1 matches at 9 bases. Germline assignment: CDR1 MNHNS and CDR2 SASEGT. The CDR3 length is 15 residues. Losses at the gene ends were 2 bases for V and 5 bases for J; bases not matched to a gene: 7. CDR3 in amino acids: CASSELGTGSHEQYF. Here the CDR3 DNA reads TGTGCCAGCAGTGAACTCGGGACAGGGTCCCACGAGCAGTACTTC.

The V call is TRBV5-1, the J call TRBJ2-5; TRBD1 agrees at 8 bases. V lost 3 bases to trimming and J lost 4 bases; unmatched junction nucleotides: 5. This CDR3 region has 14 residues. Germline V gene sequence: CDR1 SGHRS, CDR2 YFSETQ. CDR3 amino acids: CASSSRGLGETQYF. The CDR3 DNA sequence: TGCGCCAGCAGCTCCAGGGGGCTAGGAGAGACCCAGTACTTC.